This TCR beta chain originates from a study of cytomegalovirus exposure and HLA in healthy donors. Study-wide context: The approximately 120 million unique TCR beta sequences, from 150 million to 200 million T cells, were found by an earlier analysis. Genotyping of some 400 donors showed that 70% to 90% belonged to the Caucasian-associated ancestry cluster. Notes on the study in general: Some public TCRs appeared in many individuals, while most sequences were rare.

Primers: 60 Vbeta forward and 13 Jbeta reverse. TCRdb's table, derived via immunoSEQ multiplex PCR, lists solely in-frame clones and lacks some. The repertoire holds fewer than 250,000 clones, with 70% to 80% as singletons. This clone came up many times. Its antigen remains unidentified. This CDR3 spans 13 amino acids. Germline loops: CDR1 SEHNR, CDR2 FQNEAQ (reference sequence). V was clipped by 5 bases and J by 10 bases, with 17 bases between them. Source material: PBMCs. The chain employs TRBV7-9 and TRBJ1-1; D gene unclear. The source of this sequence is a male donor in good health and CMV-seropositive. CDR3 sequence: CASSVKTRARAFF. Written as DNA, the CDR3 is TGTGCCAGCAGCGTTAAGACGCGGGCGAGAGCTTTCTTT. Drawing the rest from reference TRBV7-9 and TRBJ1-1, the complete variable domain is DTGVSQNPRHKITKRGQNVTFRCDPISEHNRLYWYRQTLGQGPEFLTYFQNEAQLEKSRLLSDRFSAERPKGSFSTLEIQRTEQGDSAMYLCASSVKTRARAFFGQGTRLTVV.